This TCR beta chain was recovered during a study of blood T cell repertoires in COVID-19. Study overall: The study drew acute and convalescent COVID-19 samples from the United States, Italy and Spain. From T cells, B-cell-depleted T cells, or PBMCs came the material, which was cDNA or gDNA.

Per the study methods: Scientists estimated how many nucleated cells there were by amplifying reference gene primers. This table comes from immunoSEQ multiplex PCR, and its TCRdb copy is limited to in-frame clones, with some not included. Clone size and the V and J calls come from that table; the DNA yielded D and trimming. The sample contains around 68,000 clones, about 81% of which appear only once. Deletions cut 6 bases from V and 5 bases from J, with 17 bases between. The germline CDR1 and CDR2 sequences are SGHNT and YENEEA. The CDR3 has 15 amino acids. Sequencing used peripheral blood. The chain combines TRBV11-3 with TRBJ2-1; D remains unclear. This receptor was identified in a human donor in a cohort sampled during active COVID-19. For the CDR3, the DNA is TGTGCCAGCAGTTCCATTCGTGATCCTAACAATGAGCAGTTCTTC. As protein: CASSSIRDPNNEQFF.